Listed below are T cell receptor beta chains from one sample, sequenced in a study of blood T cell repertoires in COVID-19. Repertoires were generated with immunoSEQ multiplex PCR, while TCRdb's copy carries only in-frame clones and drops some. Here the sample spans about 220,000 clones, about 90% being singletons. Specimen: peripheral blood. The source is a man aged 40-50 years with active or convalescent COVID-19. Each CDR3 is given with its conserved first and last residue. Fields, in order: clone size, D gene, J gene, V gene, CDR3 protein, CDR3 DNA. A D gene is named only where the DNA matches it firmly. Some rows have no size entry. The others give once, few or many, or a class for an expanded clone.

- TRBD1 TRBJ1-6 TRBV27 CASTRQGNNSPLHF TGTGCCAGCACGCGACAGGGCAATAATTCACCCCTCCACTTT
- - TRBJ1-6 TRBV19 CASSLDGGPLHF TGTGCCAGTAGTTTGGACGGGGGACCCCTCCACTTT
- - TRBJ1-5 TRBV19 CASTPGQGRSQPQHF TGTGCCAGCACTCCTGGGCAGGGAAGGAGCCAGCCCCAGCATTTT
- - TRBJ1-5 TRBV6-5 CAASTGGDGQPQHF TGTGCCGCCAGCACGGGAGGGGATGGTCAGCCCCAGCATTTT
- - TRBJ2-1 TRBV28 CASSSFDEQFF TGTGCCAGCAGTTCATTTGATGAGCAGTTCTTC
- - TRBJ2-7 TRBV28 CASSQGGLEYEQYF TGTGCCAGCAGCCAGGGGGGTTTGGAGTACGAGCAGTACTTC
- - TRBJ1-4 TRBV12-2 CASRLVRTGAGGKDEKLFF TGTGCAAGTCGCTTAGTCCGGACAGGGGCGGGGGGAAAGGATGAAAAACTGTTTTTT
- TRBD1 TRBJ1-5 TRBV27 CASSLSGTGRNQPQHF TGTGCCAGCAGTTTATCGGGGACAGGAAGGAATCAGCCCCAGCATTTT
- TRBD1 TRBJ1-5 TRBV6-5 CASRDRAFNQPQHF TGTGCCAGCAGGGACAGGGCATTCAATCAGCCCCAGCATTTT
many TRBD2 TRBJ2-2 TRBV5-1 CASSGTGLAVTHTGELFF TGCGCCAGCAGCGGAACAGGACTAGCGGTGACACACACCGGGGAGCTGTTTTTT
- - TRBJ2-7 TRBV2 CAEGYSYEQYF TGTGCCGAGGGCTACTCCTACGAGCAGTACTTC
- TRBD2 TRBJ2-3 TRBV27 CASSSHGGGNTDTQYF TGTGCCAGCAGTTCCCACGGCGGGGGGAACACAGATACGCAGTATTTT
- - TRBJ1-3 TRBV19 CASRPDTGFLFGNTIYF TGTGCCAGTAGACCTGATACAGGGTTTCTATTTGGAAACACCATATATTTT
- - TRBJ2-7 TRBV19 CASSKTSHDYEQYF TGTGCCAGTAGTAAAACTAGCCACGACTACGAGCAGTACTTC
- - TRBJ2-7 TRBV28 CASSLPVSGYEQYF TGTGCCAGCAGTTTACCCGTATCAGGCTACGAGCAGTACTTC
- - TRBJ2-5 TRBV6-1 CASSEDGVKETQYF TGTGCCAGCAGTGAAGACGGGGTTAAAGAGACCCAGTACTTC
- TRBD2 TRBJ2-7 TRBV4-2 CASSQDLTGGYEQYF TGTGCCAGCAGCCAAGATCTGACGGGAGGCTACGAGCAGTACTTC
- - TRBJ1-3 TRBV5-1 CASSLGAMASGNTIYF TGCGCCAGCAGCTTGGGGGCGATGGCCTCTGGAAACACCATATATTTT
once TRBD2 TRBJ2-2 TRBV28 CASSSSGGGAGELFF TGTGCCAGCAGCTCTAGCGGGGGTGGAGCCGGGGAGCTGTTTTTT
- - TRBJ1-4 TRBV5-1 CASSPTVATNEKLFF TGCGCCAGCAGTCCGACAGTTGCAACTAATGAAAAACTGTTTTTT
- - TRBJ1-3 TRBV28 CASSFGPFGNTIYF TGTGCCAGCAGTTTTGGCCCCTTTGGAAACACCATATATTTT
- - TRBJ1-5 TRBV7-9 CASSTSNSNQPQHF TGTGCCAGCAGCACGAGTAATAGCAATCAGCCCCAGCATTTT
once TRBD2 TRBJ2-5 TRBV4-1 CASSQDGSGRARETQYF TGCGCCAGCAGCCAAGATGGGAGCGGGAGGGCCCGAGAGACCCAGTACTTC
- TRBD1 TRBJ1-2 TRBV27 CASSSDRGIYGYTF TGTGCCAGCAGTTCAGACAGGGGGATCTATGGCTACACCTTC
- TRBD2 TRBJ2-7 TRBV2 CASTPERGEQYF TGTGCCAGCACCCCCGAGCGGGGAGAGCAGTACTTC
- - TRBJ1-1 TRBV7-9 CASSFPVVRPEAFF TGTGCCAGCAGCTTCCCGGTTGTGCGCCCTGAAGCTTTCTTT
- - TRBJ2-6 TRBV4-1 CASSPSPGSGANVLTF TGCGCCAGCAGCCCTTCTCCGGGCTCTGGGGCCAACGTCCTGACTTTC
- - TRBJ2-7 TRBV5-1 CASSLGTGAYEQYF TGCGCCAGCAGCTTAGGGACTGGAGCGTACGAGCAGTACTTC
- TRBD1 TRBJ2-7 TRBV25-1 CASSDPGRTGYPYEQYF TGTGCCAGCAGTGACCCTGGTCGGACAGGGTACCCCTACGAGCAGTACTTC
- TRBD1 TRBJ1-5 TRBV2 CASIGQEHLYSNQPQHF TGTGCCAGCATCGGACAGGAACATCTCTATAGCAATCAGCCCCAGCATTTT
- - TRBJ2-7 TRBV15 CATSSYTGIQYEQYF TGTGCCACCAGCAGCTACACCGGGATTCAATACGAGCAGTACTTC
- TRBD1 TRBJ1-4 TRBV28 CASWEDRLEKLFF TGTGCCAGCTGGGAGGACAGGCTTGAAAAACTGTTTTTT
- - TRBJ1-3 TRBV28 CASSPRAAHRNTIYF TGTGCCAGCAGTCCGCGGGCGGCCCATCGAAACACCATATATTTT
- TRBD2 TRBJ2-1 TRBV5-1 CASSSGTTLYNEQFF TGCGCCAGCAGCTCCGGGACTACATTATACAATGAGCAGTTCTTC
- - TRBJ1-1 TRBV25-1 CASSYPGQITEAFF TGTGCCAGCAGTTATCCGGGACAAATAACAGAAGCTTTCTTT
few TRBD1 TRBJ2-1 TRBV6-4 CASSDGTGGSSEQFF TGTGCCAGCAGTGATGGGACAGGGGGTTCAAGTGAGCAGTTCTTC
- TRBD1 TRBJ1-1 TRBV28 CASIDRERWEAFF TGTGCCAGCATCGACAGGGAACGATGGGAAGCTTTCTTT
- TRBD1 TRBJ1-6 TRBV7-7 CASSFHGTGKNSPLHF TGTGCTAGCAGCTTTCACGGGACAGGGAAAAATTCACCCCTCCACTTT
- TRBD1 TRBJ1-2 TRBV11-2 CASSFTGGGYGYTF TGTGCCAGCAGCTTTACAGGGGGGGGCTATGGCTACACCTTC
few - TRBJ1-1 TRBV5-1 CASSSGDARGTEAFF TGCGCCAGCAGCTCGGGGGACGCAAGGGGAACTGAAGCTTTCTTT
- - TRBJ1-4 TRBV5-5 CASSRQGLYTNEKLFF TGTGCCAGCAGCCGGCAGGGTTTATACACTAATGAAAAACTGTTTTTT
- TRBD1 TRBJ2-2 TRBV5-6 CASSPDREGNTGELFF TGTGCCAGCAGCCCGGACAGGGAAGGGAACACCGGGGAGCTGTTTTTT
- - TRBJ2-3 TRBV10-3 CATRRGFADTQYF TGTGCCACCAGGAGAGGGTTTGCAGATACGCAGTATTTT
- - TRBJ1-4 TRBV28 CASSPSGSPTNEKLFF TGTGCCAGCAGTCCGTCCGGGTCCCCAACTAATGAAAAACTGTTTTTT
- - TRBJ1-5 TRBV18 CASYGQFNQPQHF TGTGCCAGCTACGGACAGTTCAATCAGCCCCAGCATTTT
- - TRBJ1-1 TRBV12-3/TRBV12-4 CASTRRGDTEAFF TGTGCCAGCACCCGGCGCGGGGACACTGAAGCTTTCTTT
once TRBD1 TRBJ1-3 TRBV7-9 CASSWPGQSSGNTIYF TGTGCCAGCAGCTGGCCGGGACAGAGCTCTGGAAACACCATATATTTT
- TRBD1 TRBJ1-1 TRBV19 CASSRRTGNTEAFF TGTGCCAGTAGCCGCCGGACAGGGAACACTGAAGCTTTCTTT
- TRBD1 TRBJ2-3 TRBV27 CASRIGDREGDTQYF TGTGCCAGCAGGATCGGGGACAGGGAAGGGGATACGCAGTATTTT
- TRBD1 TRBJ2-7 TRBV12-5 CASGSIVVGQGSHEQYF TGTGCTAGTGGTTCTATCGTGGTGGGACAGGGGTCCCACGAGCAGTACTTC
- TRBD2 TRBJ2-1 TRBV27 CASSSSTSGTYNEQFF TGTGCCAGCAGTTCCTCTACTAGCGGGACATACAATGAGCAGTTCTTC
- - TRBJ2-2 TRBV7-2 CASSLGTMNTGELFF TGTGCCAGCAGCTTAGGGACTATGAACACCGGGGAGCTGTTTTTT
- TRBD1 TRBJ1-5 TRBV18 CASSLSTGGSNQPQHF TGTGCCAGCTCTCTCTCAACAGGGGGAAGCAATCAGCCCCAGCATTTT